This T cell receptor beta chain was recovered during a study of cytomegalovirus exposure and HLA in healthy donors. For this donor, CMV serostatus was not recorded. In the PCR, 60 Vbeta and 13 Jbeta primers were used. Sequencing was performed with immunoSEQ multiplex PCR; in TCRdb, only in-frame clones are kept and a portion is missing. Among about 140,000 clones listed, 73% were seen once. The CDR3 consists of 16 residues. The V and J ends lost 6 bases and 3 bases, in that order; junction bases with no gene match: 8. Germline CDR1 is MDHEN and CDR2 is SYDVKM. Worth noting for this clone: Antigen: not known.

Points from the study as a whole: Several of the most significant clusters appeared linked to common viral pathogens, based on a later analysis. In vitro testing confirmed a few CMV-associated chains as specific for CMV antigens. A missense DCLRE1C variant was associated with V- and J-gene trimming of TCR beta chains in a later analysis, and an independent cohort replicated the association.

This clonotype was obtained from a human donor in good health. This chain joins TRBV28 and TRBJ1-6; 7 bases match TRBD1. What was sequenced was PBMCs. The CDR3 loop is CASRRTGANYNSPLHF. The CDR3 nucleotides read TGTGCCAGCAGGCGTACAGGGGCCAACTATAATTCACCCCTCCACTTT.